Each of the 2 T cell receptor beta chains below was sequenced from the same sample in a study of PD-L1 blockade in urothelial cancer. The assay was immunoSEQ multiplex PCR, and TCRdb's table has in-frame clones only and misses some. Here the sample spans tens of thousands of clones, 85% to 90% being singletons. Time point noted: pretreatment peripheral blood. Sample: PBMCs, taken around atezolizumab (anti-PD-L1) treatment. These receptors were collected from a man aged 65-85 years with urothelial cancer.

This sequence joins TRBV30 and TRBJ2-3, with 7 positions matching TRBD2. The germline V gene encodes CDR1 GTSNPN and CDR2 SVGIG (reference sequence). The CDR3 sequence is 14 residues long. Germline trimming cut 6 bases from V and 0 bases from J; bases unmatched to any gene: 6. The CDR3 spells CACHPSGSTDTQYF. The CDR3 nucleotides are TGTGCCTGTCACCCTAGCGGTAGCACAGATACGCAGTATTTT.

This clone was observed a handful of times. The CDR3 nucleotides are TGTGCCAGCAGTACGAGCTATGGCTACACCTTC. Residues: CASSTSYGYTF. The chain joins TRBV28 to TRBJ1-2; D is ambiguous. With 5 bases removed from V and 4 bases from J, the gap between germline ends came to 5 bases. The CDR3 is made up of 11 amino acids. Germline values: CDR1 MDHEN, CDR2 SYDVKM.